This passage covers 5 T cell receptor beta chains from one sample sequenced in a study of blood T cell repertoires in COVID-19. The method was immunoSEQ multiplex PCR; TCRdb's version includes in-frame clones alone and lacks a portion of them. The sample shows some 320,000 clones, roughly nine tenths of them seen only once. Specimen: PBMCs or T cells enriched from blood (not recorded which). These receptors all come from a man aged 60 to 75 who had recovered from COVID-19.

This chain links TRBV7-3 with TRBJ1-2, with TRBD1 identical over 11 bases. The V gene end was trimmed by 10 bases and the J gene end by 6 bases; junction bases not matched to a gene: 10. Per the germline V gene, CDR1 is SGHTA and CDR2 is FQGTGA. The CDR3 sequence is 14 residues long. This chain's CDR3 is CATQQPGQGDGYTF. As DNA, the CDR3 is TGTGCCACCCAACAACCGGGACAGGGGGATGGCTACACCTTC.

The chain employs TRBV1 and TRBJ1-5. TRBV1 is an annotated pseudogene. The CDR3 has 11 residues. The DNA of the CDR3 is TGCACCAGCAGCCTGCGGGACCCCCAGCATTTT. Amino acid sequence: CTSSLRDPQHF.

This chain joins TRBV5-1 and TRBJ2-1, with TRBD2 matching 10 bases. Germline CDR1 and CDR2: SGHRS and YFSETQ. The junction had 6 bases not matched to a gene; V was cut back by 3 bases and J by 0 bases. The CDR3 covers 17 residues. This chain's CDR3 is CASSSPSSGSSYNEQFF. Written as DNA, the CDR3 is TGCGCCAGCAGCTCCCCGTCTAGCGGGAGCTCCTACAATGAGCAGTTCTTC.

The V gene is TRBV20-1, the J gene TRBJ2-7, with a possible D match to TRBD2 (6 bases). Germline CDR1 is DFQATT and CDR2 is SNEGSKA (reference sequence). This CDR3 is 17 amino acids long. V dropped 3 bases and J dropped 3 bases, with 24 bases sitting between them. In nucleotides, the CDR3 is TGCAGTGCTAGTGGAGGGGCCAGGGACGGGGAGGACTACGAGCAGTACTTC. This codes for CSASGGARDGEDYEQYF.

The chain recombines TRBV7-2 with TRBJ2-7; D is possibly TRBD2 (5 bases). Trimming took off 5 bases at V and 1 base at J, with 15 bases between the two ends. The CDR3 totals 15 residues. The V gene's germline CDR1 is SGHTA and CDR2 FQGNSA. The CDR3 coding sequence is TGTGCCAGCAGCCCCTCACTAGTACAATCCTACGAGCAGTACTTC. Its protein product is CASSPSLVQSYEQYF.